This TCR beta chain was sequenced during a study of cytomegalovirus exposure and HLA in healthy donors. Turning to the study itself: The study's early data release held about 85 million unique TCRs from HLA-typed donors. The study, taken as a whole, reports: In a later analysis, common viral pathogens appeared linked to several of the most significant clusters. Later analysis showed TCR association rates varying by HLA locus, highest for DRB1 and lowest for HLA-C. Later on, an analysis tied 15,000 to 20,000 TCR beta sequences to HLA alleles at 0.05 false discovery rate.

A multiplex PCR was run with 60 Vbeta primers and 13 Jbeta primers. The repertoire was sequenced with immunoSEQ multiplex PCR; TCRdb's copy has only in-frame clones and lacks some. The repertoire consists of 140,000 to 150,000 clones, with about 80% occurring once and the leading ten covering just over 4.5%. The CDR3 loop spans 13 amino acids. Germline CDR1 is MNHEY and CDR2 is SVGAGI. V was trimmed by 0 bases and J by 3 bases, leaving 6 bases between them. This clone showed up just once. Its specificity is unknown. The same CDR3 can be traced to other DNA sequences in this sample. The sequenced material came from PBMCs. This clonotype was obtained from a man in his forties or fifties in good health and CMV-seronegative. The V gene is TRBV6-5, the J gene TRBJ2-7; TRBD1 is a possible D gene (5 bases). The CDR3 nucleotides are TGTGCCAGCAGTTACTCTACAGGCTACGAGCAGTACTTC. It encodes CASSYSTGYEQYF.